What follows are 19 T cell receptor beta chains derived from one specimen sequenced in a study of T cells after yellow fever vaccination. TCRdb independently ran MiXCR on the 5' RACE reads; one entry per CDR3 protein. Here the sample spans hundreds of thousands of distinct CDR3 sequences, 19% being singletons. The material was PBMCs, obtained 15 days after the yellow fever booster vaccination. Receptors were obtained from a man between 25 and 39 years old who received the YFV17D yellow fever vaccine.

This clonotype was seen more than once but under ten times. The chain joins TRBV5-1 to TRBJ1-1; possibly TRBD1 for D (6 bases). The ends were cut back, 1 base at V and 5 bases at J, with 12 bases in the middle. This CDR3 comprises 14 residues. Germline V gene lookup returns CDR1 SGHRS and CDR2 YFSETQ. The CDR3 loop is CASSLRTVGTEAFF. The CDR3 DNA follows: TGCGCCAGCAGCTTGAGGACAGTGGGAACTGAAGCTTTCTTT.

The CDR3 nucleotides are TGCAGTGTCCGGTTACCAGGGAACTATGGCTACACCTTC. This encodes CSVRLPGNYGYTF. The chain recombines TRBV20-1 with TRBJ1-2, with D tentatively TRBD1 (5 bases). Trimming took 7 bases from V and 2 from J, leaving 14 bases between them. The germline V gene encodes CDR1 DFQATT and CDR2 SNEGSKA (reference sequence). This CDR3 comprises 13 residues.

This chain uses TRBV12-3 or TRBV12-4 with TRBJ2-2, with 10 bases matching TRBD2. After removal of 3 bases from V and 6 bases from J, the junction contained 4 bases not matched to a gene. This CDR3 is built from 15 residues. This chain's CDR3 is CASSFRGLAAGELFF. Written as DNA, the CDR3 is TGTGCCAGCAGTTTTAGAGGACTAGCGGCCGGGGAGCTGTTTTTT.

The chain couples TRBV24-1 to TRBJ2-5, with D perhaps matching TRBD1 (6 bases). The germline V gene has CDR1 KGHDR and CDR2 SFDVKD. The CDR3 has 15 amino acids. V was trimmed by 2 bases and J by 4 bases, leaving 13 bases between them. The CDR3 loop is CATSDSRGAGETQYF. The CDR3 nucleotides read TGTGCCACCAGTGATTCCAGGGGCGCGGGAGAGACCCAGTACTTC.

In its sample, this clonotype was seen a few times. This sequence joins TRBV12-3 or TRBV12-4 and TRBJ1-4; D not certain. V was pared by 1 base and J by 7 bases, with 1 base between. This CDR3 is 11 amino acids long. CDR3 DNA: TGTGCCAGCAGTTTAGTTGAAAAACTGTTTTTT. The encoded protein is CASSLVEKLFF.

The V call is TRBV20-1, the J call TRBJ2-1; a weak D match, TRBD2 (6 bases). The CDR3 is made up of 14 amino acids. CDR1 and CDR2 (germline): DFQATT, SNEGSKA (reference sequence). CDR3 DNA sequence: TGCAGCCCCACGGACGGGAGCTCCTACAATGAGCAGTTCTTC. Encoded protein: CSPTDGSSYNEQFF.

V usage is TRBV11-2 and J usage is TRBJ2-4, with TRBD2 identical over 14 bases. From germline, CDR1 is SGHAT and CDR2 FQNNGV. Trimming removed 3 bases from V and 1 base from J; junction bases left unmatched: 5. The CDR3 sequence is 18 residues long. The CDR3 is CASSFTRTSGRAKNIQYF. CDR3 in DNA: TGTGCCAGCAGCTTTACCCGGACTAGCGGGAGGGCCAAAAACATTCAGTACTTC.

This clonotype was detected only a few times. The chain combines TRBV29-1 with TRBJ2-3; weak D call: TRBD2 (5 bases). The CDR3 covers 11 residues. Germline V gene lookup returns CDR1 SQVTM and CDR2 ANQGSEA. The V end was cut by 7 bases, the J end by 3 bases, with 8 bases between. The CDR3 nucleotides read TGCAGCGGGCGGGTGACAGATACGCAGTATTTT. Its translation is CSGRVTDTQYF.

The gene calls are TRBV20-1 and TRBJ1-6; weak D call: TRBD1 (6 bases). The CDR3 has 14 amino acids. With 6 bases removed from V and 10 bases from J, the gap between germline ends came to 19 bases. Germline CDR1 is DFQATT and CDR2 is SNEGSKA (reference sequence). In DNA form, the CDR3 reads TGCAGTGCCTTCCCCGGGACAACGGGATCACCCCTCCACTTT. Its protein product is CSAFPGTTGSPLHF.

V gene TRBV4-3 combines with J gene TRBJ1-1, with 9 bases fitting TRBD1. This CDR3 is built from 17 residues. Germline V gene lookup returns CDR1 LGHNA and CDR2 YSLEER. Unmatched junction bases numbered 8, after V lost 2 bases and J lost 1 base. CDR3 protein: CASSQSHRGRGNTEAFF. CDR3 DNA: TGCGCCAGCAGCCAAAGCCACAGGGGGCGAGGGAACACTGAAGCTTTCTTT.

The V gene is TRBV28, the J gene TRBJ1-2; D not certain. The germline CDR1 and CDR2 sequences are MDHEN and SYDVKM. V gave up 5 bases and J gave up 5 bases, with 18 bases separating them. There are 15 residues in the CDR3. CDR3: CASSRGPHSPYGYTF. In nucleotides, the CDR3 is TGTGCCAGCAGTAGAGGACCCCACTCGCCATATGGCTACACCTTC.

This sequence joins TRBV29-1 and TRBJ2-7; the match to TRBD2 covers 12 bases. CDR1 is SQVTM and CDR2 is ANQGSEA in the germline V gene. CDR3 length: 15 amino acids. V was pared by 4 bases and J by 0 bases, with 4 bases of the junction left unmatched. CDR3 region: CSVVSTSGGSYEQYF. For the CDR3, the DNA is TGCAGCGTTGTATCGACTAGCGGGGGCTCCTACGAGCAGTACTTC.

J is TRBJ2-7 and V is TRBV28; 7 positions match TRBD2. Germline loops: CDR1 MDHEN, CDR2 SYDVKM. V dropped 1 base and J dropped 6; count of bases not matched to a gene: 6. The CDR3 has 14 residues. The CDR3 coding sequence is TGTGCCAGCAGTTTATCGGGGGGTTCAGGCGAGCAGTACTTC. It codes for CASSLSGGSGEQYF.

The CDR3 DNA reads TGTGCCAGCAGTATCCGTAGGGACAGAAACACCGGGGAGCTGTTTTTT. Translating it yields CASSIRRDRNTGELFF. This rearrangement joins TRBV28 to TRBJ2-2; 7 nucleotides line up with TRBD1. Germline CDR1 and CDR2: MDHEN and SYDVKM. This CDR3 is built from 16 residues. V was pared by 5 bases and J by 2 bases, with 8 bases of the junction left unmatched.

This clonotype has more than one count but fewer than ten. The chain combines TRBV5-1 with TRBJ2-6; D not resolved. The CDR3 has 14 amino acids. The ends were cut back, 1 base at V and 9 bases at J, with 11 bases in the middle. Germline V gene sequence: CDR1 SGHRS, CDR2 YFSETQ. CDR3 in amino acids: CASSLLSTINVLTF. The CDR3 region has the DNA TGCGCCAGCAGCTTGCTTTCCACCATCAACGTCCTGACTTTC. The whole variable domain, remainder taken from reference TRBV5-1 and TRBJ2-6, is KAGVTQTPRYLIKTRGQQVTLSCSPISGHRSVSWYQQTPGQGLQFLFEYFSETQRNKGNFPGRFSGRQFSNSRSEMNVSTLELGDSALYLCASSLLSTINVLTFGAGSRLTVL.

Only a few counts were recorded for this clonotype. The gene calls are TRBV20-1 and TRBJ1-5; D perhaps matches TRBD1 (5 bases). The CDR3 has 13 amino acids. Trimming removed 5 bases at V and 4 bases at J, with 12 bases between. The germline V gene has CDR1 DFQATT and CDR2 SNEGSKA (reference sequence). CDR3 bases: TGCAGTGCTTTCGGGACGGAGAATCAGCCCCAGCATTTT. Translated, it gives CSAFGTENQPQHF.

The rearrangement uses TRBV18 and TRBJ2-7; TRBD1 aligns across 7 bases. J lost 0 bases, V lost 4 bases, and 9 bases had no gene match. Germline V CDR1 and CDR2: KGHSH, LQKENI. CDR3 length: 16 amino acids. The CDR3 loop reads CASSLPGQLPSYEQYF. As DNA, the CDR3 is TGTGCCAGCTCACTTCCGGGACAGCTACCCTCCTACGAGCAGTACTTC.

This clonotype was seen repeatedly, ten times or more. This chain connects TRBV20-1 to TRBJ2-1; 9 positions agree with TRBD2. V dropped 3 bases and J dropped 3; count of bases not matched to a gene: 3. This CDR3 contains 14 residues. Per germline, CDR1 DFQATT and CDR2 SNEGSKA (reference sequence). The CDR3, as DNA: TGCAGTGCTAGTGGCGGGGGGGGCTACAATGAGCAGTTCTTC. It specifies CSASGGGGYNEQFF.

The V gene is TRBV24-1, the J gene TRBJ2-7; D gene ambiguous. Germline values: CDR1 KGHDR, CDR2 SFDVKD. V shed 6 bases and J shed 0 bases, with 5 bases lying between them. The CDR3 has 12 residues. The CDR3 DNA is TGTGCCACCAGTCAGAGCTCCTACGAGCAGTACTTC. As protein: CATSQSSYEQYF.